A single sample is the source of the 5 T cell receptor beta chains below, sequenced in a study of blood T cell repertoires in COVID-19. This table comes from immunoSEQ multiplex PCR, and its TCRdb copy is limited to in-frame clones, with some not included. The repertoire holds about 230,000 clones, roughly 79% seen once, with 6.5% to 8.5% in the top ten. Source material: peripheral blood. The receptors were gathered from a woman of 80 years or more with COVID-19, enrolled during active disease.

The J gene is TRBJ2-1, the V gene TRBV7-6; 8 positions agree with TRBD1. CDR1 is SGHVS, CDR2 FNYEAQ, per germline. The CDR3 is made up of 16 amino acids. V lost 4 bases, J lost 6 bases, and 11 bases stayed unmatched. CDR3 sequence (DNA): TGTGCCAGCAGCTCACCCGCGACAGGGGTCGGCAATGAGCAGTTCTTC. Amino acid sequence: CASSSPATGVGNEQFF.

CDR3 sequence: CASSPTGQSNQPQHF. CDR3 DNA: TGTGCCAGTAGTCCGACAGGGCAGAGCAATCAGCCCCAGCATTTT. This chain uses TRBV19 with TRBJ1-5; TRBD1 matches at 7 bases. The CDR3 runs 15 residues. The J segment lost 1 base and the V segment lost 5 bases, leaving 5 bases of the junction unmatched. Germline CDR1 and CDR2: LNHDA and SQIVND (reference sequence). Combining the CDR3 with reference TRBV19 and TRBJ1-5 gives the whole variable domain DGGITQSPKYLFRKEGQNVTLSCEQNLNHDAMYWYRQDPGQGLRLIYYSQIVNDFQKGDIAEGYSVSREKKESFPLTVTSAQKNPTAFYLCASSPTGQSNQPQHFGDGTRLSIL.

The CDR3 DNA reads as TGTGCCAGCAGCCCCTGGGACAGGGGGGATGAAAAACTGTTTTTT. Protein: CASSPWDRGDEKLFF. The V and J genes are TRBV3-1 (or the pseudogene TRBV3-2) and TRBJ1-4; 11 nucleotides align to TRBD1. The ends lost 4 bases at V and 6 bases at J; junction bases unmatched: 4. This CDR3 has 15 residues. Germline V lookup: CDR1 LGHDT, CDR2 YNNKEL (reference sequence).

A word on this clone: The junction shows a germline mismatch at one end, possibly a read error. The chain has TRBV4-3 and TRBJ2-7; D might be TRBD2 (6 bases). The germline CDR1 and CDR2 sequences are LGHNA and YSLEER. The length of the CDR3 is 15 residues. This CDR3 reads CASSQDAVVTGGVHF. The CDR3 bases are TGCGCCAGCAGCCAAGATGCGGTAGTGACGGGCGGGGTCCACTTC.

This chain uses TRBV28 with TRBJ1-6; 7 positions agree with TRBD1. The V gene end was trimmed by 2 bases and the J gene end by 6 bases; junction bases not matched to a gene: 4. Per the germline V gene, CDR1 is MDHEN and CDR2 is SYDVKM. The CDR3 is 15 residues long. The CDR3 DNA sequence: TGTGCCAGCAGTTTAAGGGGGCAGCGTAATTCACCCCTCCACTTT. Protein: CASSLRGQRNSPLHF.